The next 30 T cell receptor beta chains were all read from a single sample in a study of T cell responses to AZD1222 COVID-19 vaccine. Repertoires were generated with immunoSEQ multiplex PCR, while TCRdb's copy carries only in-frame clones and drops some. The sample contains about 140,000 clones, around 93% of which appear only once. The sequenced sample was peripheral blood, obtained on day 0 of AZD1222 vaccination. All receptors derive from an adult in good health.

The V call is TRBV19, the J call TRBJ2-3; D possibly uses TRBD1 or TRBD2 (6 bases each). This CDR3 is 13 amino acids long. From germline, CDR1 is LNHDA and CDR2 SQIVND (reference sequence). V was trimmed by 7 bases and J by 5 bases, leaving 13 bases between them. The CDR3 DNA sequence: TGTGCCAGTAACGGGGGCCTCGGAGATACGCAGTATTTT. It encodes CASNGGLGDTQYF.

This rearrangement joins TRBV2 to TRBJ2-7; tentative D call: TRBD1 (5 bases). Germline V CDR1 and CDR2: SNHLY, FYNNEI. V was trimmed by 6 bases and J by 2 bases, leaving 8 bases between them. The CDR3 runs 12 residues. CDR3 in amino acids: CASRTDTYEQYF. The CDR3 DNA reads as TGTGCCAGCAGGACAGATACCTACGAGCAGTACTTC.

This chain uses TRBV5-4 with TRBJ2-7, with 10 nucleotides matching TRBD2. Germline V CDR1 and CDR2: SGHNT, YYREEE (reference sequence). V shed 2 bases, J shed 7 bases, and the junction held 15 bases outside the gene matches. This CDR3 has 17 amino acids. The CDR3 reads CASSLLGGAGGYEEQYF. As DNA, the CDR3 is TGTGCCAGCAGCTTATTAGGGGGAGCGGGAGGGTACGAGGAGCAGTACTTC. Complete variable domain (other parts from reference TRBV5-4 and TRBJ2-7): ETGVTQSPTHLIKTRGQQVTLRCSSQSGHNTVSWYQQALGQGPQFIFQYYREEENGRGNFPPRFSGLQFPNYSSELNVNALELDDSALYLCASSLLGGAGGYEEQYFGPGTRLTVT.

This sequence joins TRBV4-1 and TRBJ1-1; TRBD1 might be the D (5 bases). Germline CDR1 is MGHRA and CDR2 is YSYEKL. Trimming took off 7 bases at V and 1 base at J, with 10 bases between the two ends. The CDR3 covers 13 residues. This CDR3 is CASTWGENTEAFF. The CDR3 DNA reads TGCGCCAGCACCTGGGGCGAGAACACTGAAGCTTTCTTT.

The chain couples TRBV7-9 to TRBJ2-5; TRBD2 agrees at 11 bases. Germline V gene sequence: CDR1 SEHNR, CDR2 FQNEAQ (reference sequence). The CDR3 extends over 18 amino acids. After removal of 5 bases from V and 2 bases from J, the junction contained 13 bases not matched to a gene. CDR3 residues: CASSPLGTSGWFQETQYF. CDR3 sequence (DNA): TGTGCCAGCAGCCCCCTCGGGACTAGCGGATGGTTTCAAGAGACCCAGTACTTC.

The rearrangement uses TRBV24-1 and TRBJ2-1; maybe TRBD1 (6 bases). The CDR3 is made up of 15 amino acids. Germline V gives CDR1 KGHDR, CDR2 SFDVKD. Trimming took 2 bases from V and 6 from J, leaving 13 bases between them. The DNA for the CDR3 is TGTGCCACCAGTGATTCGCGACAGGCGGGCAATGAGCAGTTCTTC. This translates into CATSDSRQAGNEQFF.

V gene TRBV28 combines with J gene TRBJ2-7; 8 bases match TRBD2. The CDR3 has 13 amino acids. After removal of 7 bases from V and 4 bases from J, the junction contained 6 bases not matched to a gene. CDR1 is MDHEN and CDR2 is SYDVKM in the germline V gene. The CDR3 loop reads CASTTSGRYEQYF. The CDR3 DNA follows: TGTGCCAGCACTACTAGCGGTCGGTACGAGCAGTACTTC.

This clone appeared a single time. This sequence joins TRBV29-1 and TRBJ2-3; the D gene is possibly TRBD1 (5 bases). Trimming shortened V by 1 base and J by 5 bases, and 13 bases separated the two germline ends. CDR1 and CDR2 (germline): SQVTM, ANQGSEA. The CDR3 runs 14 residues. CDR3 region: CSVEAQGLQDTQYF. CDR3 bases: TGCAGCGTTGAAGCTCAGGGTTTGCAAGATACGCAGTATTTT.

The gene calls are TRBV14 and TRBJ1-2; perhaps TRBD1 as D (6 bases). V was clipped by 1 base and J by 8 bases, with 14 bases between them. In germline, CDR1 is SGHDN, CDR2 FVKESK. This CDR3 has 14 amino acids. The CDR3 nucleotides read TGTGCCAGCAGCCAAGTGAGGGGGACGCGGGGCTACACCTTC. Protein: CASSQVRGTRGYTF.

The rearrangement links TRBV24-1 to TRBJ2-3; the D gene is possibly TRBD1 (5 bases). The V end was cut by 0 bases, the J end by 4 bases, with 13 bases between. Germline CDR1 KGHDR, CDR2 SFDVKD. This CDR3 is built from 16 residues. The CDR3 DNA follows: TGTGCCACCAGTGATTTGGGTCAGGGCTCTGCAGATACGCAGTATTTT. It codes for CATSDLGQGSADTQYF.

The J gene is TRBJ2-5, the V gene TRBV7-2, with unresolved D. The CDR3 consists of 16 residues. The germline V and J ends were trimmed by 1 base and 5 bases, with 17 bases remaining between them. Germline V gene lookup returns CDR1 SGHTA and CDR2 FQGNSA. The CDR3 protein is CASSLGSPLNGETQYF. DNA of the CDR3: TGTGCCAGCAGCTTAGGGTCTCCCCTCAACGGGGAGACCCAGTACTTC.

The rearrangement joins TRBV2 to TRBJ1-1; D gene ambiguous. This CDR3 contains 13 residues. Trimming left V 4 bases short and J 0 bases short, with 6 bases between. CDR1 and CDR2 (germline): SNHLY, FYNNEI. The CDR3 coding sequence is TGTGCCAGCAGTGGGGAGGTGAACACTGAAGCTTTCTTT. It yields the protein CASSGEVNTEAFF.

V and J are TRBV19 and TRBJ1-2, with D unresolved. CDR3 length equals 14 residues. V was trimmed by 4 bases and J by 4 bases, leaving 13 bases between them. Germline CDR1 reads LNHDA; CDR2 reads SQIVND (reference sequence). CDR3 protein: CASSRKGGSYGYTF. CDR3 DNA sequence: TGTGCCAGTAGTAGAAAGGGAGGGAGCTATGGCTACACCTTC.

The chain joins TRBV27 to TRBJ2-2, with D uncertain. The CDR3 runs 15 residues. V was cut by 0 bases and J by 3 bases, with 8 bases left in between. Germline CDR1 is MNHEY and CDR2 is SMNVEV (reference sequence). The CDR3 coding sequence is TGTGCCAGCAGTTTATCCGTAGGACACACCGGGGAGCTGTTTTTT. Amino acid sequence: CASSLSVGHTGELFF.

The gene calls are TRBV25-1 and TRBJ2-5, with D perhaps matching TRBD1 or TRBD2 (5 bases each). The CDR3 extends over 13 amino acids. CDR1 is MGHDK and CDR2 is SYGVNS in the germline V gene. Trimming removed 8 bases at V and 3 bases at J, with 13 bases between. In nucleotides, the CDR3 is TGTGCCAGCGTATCGGGGCCAGAAGAGACCCAGTACTTC. Translating gives CASVSGPEETQYF.

The chain couples TRBV4-1 to TRBJ1-3, with D unclear. The CDR3 is made up of 16 amino acids. Germline-derived CDR1 and CDR2 are MGHRA and YSYEKL. Trimming stripped 4 bases from V and 4 bases from J, with 17 bases between. CDR3 coding DNA: TGCGCCAGCAGCCTCTACTCCGGGATGACAGGAAACACCATATATTTT. Amino acids: CASSLYSGMTGNTIYF.

The gene calls are TRBV7-2 and TRBJ2-5; the D is unclear. The CDR3 length is 13 residues. The V end lost 5 bases, the J end lost 5 bases, and 12 bases lay between the germline ends. CDR1 is SGHTA, CDR2 FQGNSA, per germline. CDR3 coding DNA: TGTGCCAGCAGCCCTAACAGTGCGGAGACCCAGTACTTC. The encoded protein is CASSPNSAETQYF.

This chain uses TRBV28 with TRBJ2-5; a possible D gene is TRBD2 (5 bases). Trimming stripped 3 bases from V and 0 bases from J, with 11 bases between. The length of the CDR3 is 15 residues. Germline CDR1 and CDR2: MDHEN and SYDVKM. This CDR3 reads CASSFKGGYQETQYF. CDR3 sequence (DNA): TGTGCCAGCAGTTTTAAGGGCGGGTACCAAGAGACCCAGTACTTC.

The chain's CDR3 is CASSTSGNTIYF. The CDR3 region has the DNA TGTGCCAGCAGTACTAGTGGAAACACCATATATTTT. The chain has TRBV28 and TRBJ1-3, with unresolved D. The V end lost 5 bases, the J end lost 3 bases, and 5 bases lay between the germline ends. This CDR3 is built from 12 residues. CDR1 is MDHEN, CDR2 SYDVKM, per germline.

The V call is TRBV2, the J call TRBJ2-2; D is possibly TRBD1 (6 bases). Germline CDR1 and CDR2: SNHLY and FYNNEI. The CDR3 is made up of 16 amino acids. V gave up 8 bases and J gave up 1 base, with 17 bases separating them. The CDR3 spells CASQKKPGQNTGELFF. The CDR3 DNA reads as TGTGCCAGCCAAAAAAAACCGGGACAGAACACCGGGGAGCTGTTTTTT.

V is TRBV7-6 and J is TRBJ2-1; 7 nucleotides agree with TRBD2. The junction had 9 bases not matched to a gene; V was cut back by 1 base and J by 9 bases. The germline V gene encodes CDR1 SGHVS and CDR2 FNYEAQ. The CDR3 has 15 amino acids. The CDR3 sequence is CASSLGGRGRGEQFF. As DNA, the CDR3 is TGTGCCAGCAGCTTAGGCGGGAGAGGTCGTGGTGAGCAGTTCTTC.

The genes are TRBV27 and TRBJ1-5, with D perhaps matching TRBD1 (6 bases). The ends were cut back, 4 bases at V and 6 bases at J, with 13 bases in the middle. The length of the CDR3 is 14 residues. Germline assignment: CDR1 MNHEY and CDR2 SMNVEV (reference sequence). The CDR3 region is CASSSQGAAQPQHF. In nucleotides, the CDR3 is TGTGCCAGCAGTTCACAGGGAGCGGCTCAGCCCCAGCATTTT.

The J gene is TRBJ1-2, the V gene TRBV4-3; possibly TRBD1 for D (6 bases). This CDR3 has 15 residues. V lost 5 bases and J 5 bases, leaving 18 bases between the germline ends. Germline assignment: CDR1 LGHNA and CDR2 YSLEER. The CDR3 DNA follows: TGCGCCAGCAGCGCAGTCCGGGACAAATTTTATGGCTACACCTTC. It specifies CASSAVRDKFYGYTF.

This chain links TRBV14 with TRBJ2-2; D may be TRBD2 (7 bases). The germline CDR1 and CDR2 sequences are SGHDN and FVKESK. Between the trimmed V and J ends, which lost 4 bases and 1 base, there was a span of 19 bases. This CDR3 is built from 18 residues. CDR3 protein: CASSPEGGAVWNTGELFF. In DNA, the CDR3 is TGTGCCAGCAGCCCCGAGGGGGGGGCGGTTTGGAACACCGGGGAGCTGTTTTTT.

This sequence joins TRBV4-2 and TRBJ2-3; the D is unclear. The CDR3 loop spans 15 amino acids. Germline CDR1 and CDR2: LGHNA and YNFKEQ. V was shortened by 4 bases and J by 0 bases, with 11 bases between the two germline ends. CDR3 sequence: CASSPTWGSTDTQYF. CDR3 coding DNA: TGTGCCAGCAGCCCCACTTGGGGTAGCACAGATACGCAGTATTTT.

The gene calls are TRBV24-1 and TRBJ2-2; D is perhaps TRBD1 or TRBD2 (5 bases each). The germline CDR1 and CDR2 sequences are KGHDR and SFDVKD. V lost 3 bases and J 4 bases, leaving 11 bases between the germline ends. CDR3 length: 15 residues. CDR3 sequence reads: CATSDEGSGTGELFF. The CDR3 region has the DNA TGTGCCACCAGTGATGAGGGGTCGGGCACCGGGGAGCTGTTTTTT.

The V and J genes are TRBV7-9 and TRBJ1-2; D gene unclear. V shed 4 bases and J shed 7 bases, with 16 bases lying between them. The CDR3 is made up of 14 amino acids. Germline CDR1 SEHNR, CDR2 FQNEAQ (reference sequence). The CDR3 nucleotides are TGTGCCAGCAGCTCAGCTGCAGCAGGTGTTGGCTACACCTTC. Translation gives CASSSAAAGVGYTF.

The chain uses TRBV7-9 and TRBJ2-1, with 8 bases matching TRBD2. The CDR3 contains 15 residues. V shed 7 bases and J 2 bases; nucleotides not matched to a gene: 7. CDR1 and CDR2 from the germline V gene are SEHNR and FQNEAQ (reference sequence). CDR3 in amino acids: CASTDGTSPYNEQFF. DNA for the CDR3: TGTGCCAGCACCGATGGGACTAGTCCCTACAATGAGCAGTTCTTC.

This sequence joins TRBV25-1 and TRBJ2-7; no definite D call. There are 10 residues in the CDR3. Trimming removed 4 bases from V and 6 bases from J, with 4 bases in between. Germline V gives CDR1 MGHDK, CDR2 SYGVNS. The CDR3 nucleotides read TGTGCCAGCAGTGCGGGCGAGCAGTACTTC. This gives the protein CASSAGEQYF.

V gene TRBV5-5 combines with J gene TRBJ2-3, with TRBD2 matching 9 bases. The J segment lost 6 bases and the V segment lost 5 bases, leaving 10 bases of the junction unmatched. CDR3 length equals 15 residues. Germline CDR1 is SGHKS and CDR2 is YYEKEE (reference sequence). CDR3: CASRQAGGWSDTQYF. CDR3 coding DNA: TGTGCCAGCAGGCAAGCGGGAGGTTGGTCGGATACGCAGTATTTT.